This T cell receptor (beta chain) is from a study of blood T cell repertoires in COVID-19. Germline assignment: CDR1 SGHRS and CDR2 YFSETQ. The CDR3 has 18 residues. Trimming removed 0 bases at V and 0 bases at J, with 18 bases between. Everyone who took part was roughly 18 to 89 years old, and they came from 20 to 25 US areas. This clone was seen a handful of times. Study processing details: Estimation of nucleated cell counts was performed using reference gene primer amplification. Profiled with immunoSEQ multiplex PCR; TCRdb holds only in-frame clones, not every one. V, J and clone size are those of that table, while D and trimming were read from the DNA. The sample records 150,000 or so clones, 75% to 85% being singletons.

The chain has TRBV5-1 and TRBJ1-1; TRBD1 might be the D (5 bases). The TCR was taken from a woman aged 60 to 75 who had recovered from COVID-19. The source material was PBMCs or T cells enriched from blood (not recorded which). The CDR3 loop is CASSLGQPGPGMNTEAFF. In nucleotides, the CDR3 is TGCGCCAGCAGCTTGGGGCAACCAGGGCCCGGCATGAACACTGAAGCTTTCTTT.